The source of this TCR beta chain is a study of shared clonotypes between healthy human individuals. The V and J ends lost 6 bases and 0 bases respectively, with 17 bases between them. Germline loops: CDR1 KGHSH, CDR2 LQKENI. The length of the CDR3 is 16 residues. Method: immunoSEQ multiplex PCR; TCRdb's copy keeps in-frame clones and lacks some. The table lists over 400,000 clones, around 85% of them singletons. This rearrangement joins TRBV18 to TRBJ1-2; D is unresolved. The TCR originated in a woman in her forties in good health. Some clones in this sample may be carry-over from other donors' samples. Sequenced material: PBMCs. The CDR3 region is CASSSSLAASNYGYTF. The DNA for the CDR3 is TGTGCCAGCTCCTCGAGTCTGGCAGCTTCTAACTATGGCTACACCTTC.